This T cell receptor (beta chain) was profiled in a study of lymphopenia after photon versus proton radiotherapy. The study, taken as a whole, reports: Oligoclonal CD8+ Temra expansion after nadir drove photon patients' diversity drop.

The data were produced by immunoSEQ multiplex PCR, yet TCRdb's version contains in-frame clones alone and is incomplete. The top ten clones hold roughly 5.5% of a sample with 25,000 to 30,000 clones, approximately 85% of them seen once. Notes on this clone: Its matching antigen is unknown.

The specimen was peripheral blood, collected from a patient treated with photon-based radiotherapy. The sequence derives from a man aged 25-45 years with gastric cancer.

The CDR3 sequence: CASSGAANSYEQYF. CDR3 nucleotide sequence: TGTGCCAGCAGTGGGGCAGCTAATTCCTACGAGCAGTACTTC. V usage is TRBV28 and J usage is TRBJ2-7, with TRBD1 as a possible D gene (5 bases). This CDR3 is 14 amino acids long. CDR1 and CDR2 (germline): MDHEN, SYDVKM. Trimming pared 5 bases from V and 1 base from J, leaving 12 bases between.